Each of the 14 T cell receptor beta chains below was sequenced from the same sample in a study of blood T cells in healthy people across ages. The use of a sample-barcoded 5' primer and a J-beta primer mix characterized a second PCR of 7 to 11 cycles. A single record per CDR3 protein comes from TCRdb applying MiXCR to the 5' RACE reads. The sample comprises about 720,000 distinct CDR3 sequences, approximately 21% of which are singletons, and around 21% rests with the top ten. Input material: blood. Receptors originate from an older man in good health.

The chain employs TRBV12-3 or TRBV12-4 and TRBJ1-4; the D gene is possibly TRBD1 (6 bases). Trimming took 6 bases from V and 8 from J, leaving 19 bases between them. The CDR3 has 15 residues. The CDR3 reads CASSLRMGGGEKLFF. In nucleotides, the CDR3 is TGTGCCAGCAGCCTGCGCATGGGAGGGGGAGAAAAACTGTTTTTT.

This clonotype occurred a few times. J is TRBJ2-5 and V is TRBV5-1; 8 bases line up with TRBD2. The assigned J gene may be wrong: the sequence end matches TRBJ2-7 better. The CDR3 consists of 15 residues. In germline, CDR1 is SGHRS, CDR2 YFSETQ. The chain's CDR3 is CASSLRAGAVCEQYF. CDR3 nucleotide sequence: TGCGCCAGCAGCTTGCGAGCGGGGGCCGTCTGCGAGCAGTACTTC.

This clonotype occurred a few times. V usage is TRBV7-2 and J usage is TRBJ1-6; 8 bases agree with TRBD1. CDR3 length: 16 amino acids. V lost 5 bases and J lost 4; bases outside the gene matches: 7. Germline CDR1 is SGHTA and CDR2 is FQGNSA. The CDR3 loop reads CASSLVRGQYNSPLHF. DNA of the CDR3: TGTGCCAGCAGCCTAGTCAGGGGGCAATATAATTCACCCCTCCACTTT.

V is TRBV2 and J is TRBJ1-6, with D perhaps TRBD1 (5 bases). The CDR3 runs to 14 residues. The V end lost 6 bases, the J end lost 10 bases, and 16 bases lay between the germline ends. In germline, CDR1 is SNHLY, CDR2 FYNNEI. This chain's CDR3 is CASRPTARGSPLHF. The DNA for the CDR3 is TGTGCCAGCAGACCTACTGCCCGGGGGTCACCCCTCCACTTT.

This clonotype was seen ten or more times. The chain carries TRBV20-1 and TRBJ2-1; D is unresolved. Germline V CDR1 and CDR2: DFQATT, SNEGSKA (reference sequence). This CDR3 comprises 12 residues. The V and J ends lost 6 bases and 4 bases respectively, with 10 bases between them. CDR3 DNA: TGCAGTGCCCCTCGGGTATACAATGAGCAGTTCTTC. Its translation is CSAPRVYNEQFF.

The gene calls are TRBV6-6 and TRBJ2-2; no reliable D call. Trimming pared 5 bases from V and 7 bases from J, leaving 8 bases between. The CDR3 sequence is 12 residues long. The germline V gene has CDR1 MNHNY and CDR2 SVGAGI (reference sequence). The CDR3 region has the DNA TGTGCCAGCAGTGCCCTTGGCGGGGAGCTGTTTTTT. Residues: CASSALGGELFF.

CDR3 loop: CASSYSLAGAQYF. The CDR3 nucleotides read TGTGCCAGCAGCTACTCACTAGCGGGAGCGCAGTATTTT. The chain employs TRBV12-3 or TRBV12-4 and TRBJ2-3, with 11 positions matching TRBD2. The CDR3 is 13 residues long. J lost 10 bases, V lost 6 bases, and 6 bases had no gene match.

This clonotype was found a few times. J is TRBJ2-3 and V is TRBV20-1; 7 nucleotides match TRBD2. Germline V lookup: CDR1 DFQATT, CDR2 SNEGSKA (reference sequence). The CDR3 is 12 residues long. Trimming removed 7 bases from V and 3 bases from J; junction bases left unmatched: 4. The CDR3 spells CSEGGGTDTQYF. CDR3 nucleotides: TGCAGTGAGGGCGGGGGTACAGATACGCAGTATTTT.

This clonotype turned up a few times. The CDR3: CASSLSPSGYNEQFF. For the CDR3, the DNA is TGTGCCAGCAGCTTAAGTCCTAGCGGCTACAATGAGCAGTTCTTC. This sequence joins TRBV7-3 and TRBJ2-1; 7 positions agree with TRBD2. Germline-derived CDR1 and CDR2 are SGHTA and FQGTGA. With 1 base clipped from V and 3 bases from J, the junction kept 3 bases outside the gene matches. CDR3 size: 15 residues.

Points on this clonotype: One end of the junction fails to match germline, which may point to a read error. The chain couples TRBV28 to TRBJ1-5; TRBD1 agrees at 7 bases. CDR1 and CDR2 from the germline V gene are MDHEN and SYDVKM. The CDR3 consists of 14 residues. CDR3 nucleotide sequence: TGTGCCAGCAGTCTCCGGACAGGATGGCAGCCCCGGCATTTT. Protein product: CASSLRTGWQPRHF.

This clonotype was seen a handful of times. The CDR3 region is CASSRLTGFGRYEQYF. The CDR3 DNA reads TGTGCCAGCAGCCGCCTAACAGGGTTCGGGAGGTACGAGCAGTACTTC. This chain connects TRBV14 to TRBJ2-7, with D possibly TRBD2 on 7 matching bases. CDR1 is SGHDN and CDR2 is FVKESK in the germline V gene. This CDR3 region has 16 residues. V was pared by 4 bases and J by 4 bases, with 20 bases between.

The chain recombines TRBV11-2 with TRBJ2-2; weak D call: TRBD2 (5 bases). The CDR3 sequence is 14 residues long. V was cut by 5 bases and J by 7 bases, with 14 bases left in between. The germline V gene has CDR1 SGHAT and CDR2 FQNNGV. As DNA, the CDR3 is TGTGCCAGCAGCCACGCTATTGCGGGCGGGGAGCTGTTTTTT. Protein product: CASSHAIAGGELFF.

In its sample, this clonotype was seen a few times. V and J are TRBV27 and TRBJ1-5, with D unclear. The V end lost 0 bases, the J end lost 5 bases, and 8 bases lay between the germline ends. CDR1 and CDR2 (germline): MNHEY, SMNVEV (reference sequence). This CDR3 spans 14 amino acids. The CDR3, as DNA: TGTGCCAGCAGTTTATCGGGCAGCCATCAGCCCCAGCATTTT. It specifies CASSLSGSHQPQHF.

With respect to this clonotype: The junction differs from germline at one of its ends, possibly a read error. The V call is TRBV12-3 or TRBV12-4, the J call TRBJ2-3; 7 nucleotides match TRBD2. This CDR3 is built from 16 residues. CDR3 region: CASSLARAGSADAQYF. The CDR3 nucleotides read TGTGCCAGCAGTTTAGCGAGAGCGGGGAGTGCGGATGCGCAATATTTT.